This T cell receptor (beta chain) was captured in a study of blood T cell repertoires in COVID-19. The overall study: PBMCs, B-cell-depleted T cells, or T cells were the source of the cDNA or gDNA that made up the material.

A few counts support this clone. In Cohort 3, a recovered donor had either two negative PCRs, clearance, or symptom resolution. Repertoires were generated with immunoSEQ multiplex PCR, while TCRdb's copy carries only in-frame clones and drops some. Of 400,000 to 450,000 clones listed, 80% to 90% are singletons. The CDR3 consists of 18 residues. V dropped 1 base and J dropped 8; count of bases not matched to a gene: 14. CDR1 is LNHNV and CDR2 is YYDKDF in the germline V gene (reference sequence). The source material was PBMCs or T cells enriched from blood (not recorded which). This sequence originates from a man younger than 40 who had recovered from COVID-19. The chain combines TRBV15 with TRBJ2-1; 10 nucleotides line up with TRBD2. DNA of the CDR3: TGTGCCACCAGCAGAGGCCCGGGGGGGGCTAGCGGGAGCCATGAGCAGTTCTTC. This translates into CATSRGPGGASGSHEQFF.